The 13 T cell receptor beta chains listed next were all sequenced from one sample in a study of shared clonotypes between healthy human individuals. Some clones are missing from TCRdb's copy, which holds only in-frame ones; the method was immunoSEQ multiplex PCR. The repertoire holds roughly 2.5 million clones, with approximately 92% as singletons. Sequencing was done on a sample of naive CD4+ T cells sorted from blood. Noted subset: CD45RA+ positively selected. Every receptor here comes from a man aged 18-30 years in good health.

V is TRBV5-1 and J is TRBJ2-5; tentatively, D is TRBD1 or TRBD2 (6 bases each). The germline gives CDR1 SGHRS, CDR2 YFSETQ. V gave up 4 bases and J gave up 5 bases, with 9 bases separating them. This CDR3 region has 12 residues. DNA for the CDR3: TGCGCCAGCAGCCGGAGGGGGGAGACCCAGTACTTC. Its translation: CASSRRGETQYF.

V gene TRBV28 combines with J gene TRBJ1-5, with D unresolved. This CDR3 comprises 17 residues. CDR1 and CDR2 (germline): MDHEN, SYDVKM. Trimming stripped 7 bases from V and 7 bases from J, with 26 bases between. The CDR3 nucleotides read TGTGCCAGCAATCTACCTTCGAACGACCTAGAAGGGCAGCCCCAGCATTTT. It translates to CASNLPSNDLEGQPQHF.

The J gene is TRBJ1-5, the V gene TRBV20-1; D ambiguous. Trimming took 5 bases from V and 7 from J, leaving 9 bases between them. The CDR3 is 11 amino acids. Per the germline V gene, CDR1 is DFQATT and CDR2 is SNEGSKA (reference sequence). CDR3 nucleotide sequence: TGCAGTGCTGGCGATCCGCAGCCCCAGCATTTT. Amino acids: CSAGDPQPQHF.

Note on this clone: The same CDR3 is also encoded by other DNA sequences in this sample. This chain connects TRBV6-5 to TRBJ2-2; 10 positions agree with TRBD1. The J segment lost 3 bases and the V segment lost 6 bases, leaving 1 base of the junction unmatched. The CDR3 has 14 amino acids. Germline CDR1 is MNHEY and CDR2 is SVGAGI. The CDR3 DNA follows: TGTGCCAGCAGAGGACAGGGGGACACCGGGGAGCTGTTTTTT. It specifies CASRGQGDTGELFF.

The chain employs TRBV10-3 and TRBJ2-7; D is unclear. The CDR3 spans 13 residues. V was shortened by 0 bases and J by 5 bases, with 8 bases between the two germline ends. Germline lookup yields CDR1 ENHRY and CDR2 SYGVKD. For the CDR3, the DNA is TGTGCCATCAGTGAGTCGGTAGGGAACGAGCAGTACTTC. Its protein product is CAISESVGNEQYF.

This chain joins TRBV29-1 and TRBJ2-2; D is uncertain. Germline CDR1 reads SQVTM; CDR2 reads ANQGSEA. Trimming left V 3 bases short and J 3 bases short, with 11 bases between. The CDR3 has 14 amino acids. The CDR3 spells CSVDLGKDTGELFF. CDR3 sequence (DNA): TGCAGCGTTGATCTGGGGAAGGACACCGGGGAGCTGTTTTTT.

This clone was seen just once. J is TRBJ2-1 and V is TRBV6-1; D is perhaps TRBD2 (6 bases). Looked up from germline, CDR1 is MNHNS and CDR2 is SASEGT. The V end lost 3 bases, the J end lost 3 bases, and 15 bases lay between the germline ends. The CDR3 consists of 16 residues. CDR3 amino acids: CASSEAGGAIYNEQFF. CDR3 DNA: TGTGCCAGCAGTGAGGCAGGCGGGGCGATCTACAATGAGCAGTTCTTC.

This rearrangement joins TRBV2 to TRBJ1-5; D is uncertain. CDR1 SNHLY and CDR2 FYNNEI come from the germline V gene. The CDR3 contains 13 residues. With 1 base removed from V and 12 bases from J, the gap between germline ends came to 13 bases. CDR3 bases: TGTGCCAGCAGTGAAGGGGCAGAACGGAACCAGCATTTT. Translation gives CASSEGAERNQHF.

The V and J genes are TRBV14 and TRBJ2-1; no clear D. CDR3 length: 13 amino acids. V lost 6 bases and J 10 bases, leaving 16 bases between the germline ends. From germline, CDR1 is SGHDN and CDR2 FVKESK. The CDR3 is CASSKPIPSEQFF. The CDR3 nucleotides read TGTGCCAGCAGTAAACCCATTCCATCCGAGCAGTTCTTC.

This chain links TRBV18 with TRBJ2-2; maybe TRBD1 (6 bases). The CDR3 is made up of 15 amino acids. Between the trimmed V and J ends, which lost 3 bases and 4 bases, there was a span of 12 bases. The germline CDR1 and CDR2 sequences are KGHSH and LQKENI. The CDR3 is CASSPESGATGELFF. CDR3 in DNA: TGTGCCAGCTCACCGGAGTCAGGGGCCACCGGGGAGCTGTTTTTT.

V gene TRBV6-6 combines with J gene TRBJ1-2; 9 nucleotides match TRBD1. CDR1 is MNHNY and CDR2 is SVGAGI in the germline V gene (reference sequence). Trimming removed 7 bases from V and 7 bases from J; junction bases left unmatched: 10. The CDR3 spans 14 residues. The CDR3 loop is CASTSPGQGGGYTF. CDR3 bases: TGTGCCAGCACTTCACCGGGACAGGGAGGTGGCTACACCTTC.

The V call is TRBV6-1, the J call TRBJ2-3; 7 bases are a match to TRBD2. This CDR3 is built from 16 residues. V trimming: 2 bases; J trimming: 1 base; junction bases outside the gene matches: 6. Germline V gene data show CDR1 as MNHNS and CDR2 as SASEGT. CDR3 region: CASSERRESRTDTQYF. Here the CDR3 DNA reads TGTGCCAGCAGTGAAAGGCGGGAGTCTCGCACAGATACGCAGTATTTT.

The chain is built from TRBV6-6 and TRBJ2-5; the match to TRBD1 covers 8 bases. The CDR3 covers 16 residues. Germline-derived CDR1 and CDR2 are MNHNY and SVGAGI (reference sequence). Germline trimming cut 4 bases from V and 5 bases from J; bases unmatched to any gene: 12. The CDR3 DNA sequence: TGTGCCAGCAGTTGGGGGTGGACAGGGATGAGGGAGACCCAGTACTTC. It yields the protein CASSWGWTGMRETQYF.